This T cell receptor (beta chain) was found in a study of T cell changes during pregnancy in multiple sclerosis. Assay used: immunoSEQ multiplex PCR; TCRdb lists only in-frame clones, some missing. This table holds roughly 60,000 clones, 80% to 90% found once. This clone came up a few times. Trimming took 6 bases from V and 1 from J, leaving 9 bases between them. This CDR3 has 13 residues. Germline assignment: CDR1 SGHTA and CDR2 FQGNSA. The TCR originated in a female donor with multiple sclerosis, enrolled in a pregnancy study. The sequencing used CD4+ T cells from peripheral blood mononuclear cells, collected in the first trimester of pregnancy. V usage is TRBV7-2 and J usage is TRBJ1-1; D may be TRBD1 (5 bases). This CDR3 reads CASRHDRNTEAFF. The CDR3 region has the DNA TGTGCCAGCAGACACGACAGGAACACTGAAGCTTTCTTT.